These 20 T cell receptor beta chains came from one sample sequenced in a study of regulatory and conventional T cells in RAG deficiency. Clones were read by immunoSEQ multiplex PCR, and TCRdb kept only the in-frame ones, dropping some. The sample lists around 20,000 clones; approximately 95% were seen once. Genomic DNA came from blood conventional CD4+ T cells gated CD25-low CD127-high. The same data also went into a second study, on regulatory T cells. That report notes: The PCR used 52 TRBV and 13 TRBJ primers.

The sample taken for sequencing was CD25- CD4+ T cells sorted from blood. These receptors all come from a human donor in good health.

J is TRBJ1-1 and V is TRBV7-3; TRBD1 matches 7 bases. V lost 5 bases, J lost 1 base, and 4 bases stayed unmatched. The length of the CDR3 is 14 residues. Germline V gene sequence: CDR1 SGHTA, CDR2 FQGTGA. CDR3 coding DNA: TGTGCCAGCAGCCCTGGGACAGCGAACACTGAAGCTTTCTTT. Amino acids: CASSPGTANTEAFF.

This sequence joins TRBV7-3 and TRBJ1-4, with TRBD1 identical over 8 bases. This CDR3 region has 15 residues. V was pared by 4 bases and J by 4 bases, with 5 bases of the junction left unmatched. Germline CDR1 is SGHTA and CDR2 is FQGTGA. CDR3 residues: CASSSTGGSNEKLFF. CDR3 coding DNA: TGTGCCAGCAGCTCCACAGGGGGGAGTAATGAAAAACTGTTTTTT.

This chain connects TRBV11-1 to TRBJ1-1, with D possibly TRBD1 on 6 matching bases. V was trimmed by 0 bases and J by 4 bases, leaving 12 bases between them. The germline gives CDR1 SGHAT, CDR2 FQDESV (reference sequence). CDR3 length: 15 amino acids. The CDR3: CASSLAAGVGTEAFF. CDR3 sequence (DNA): TGTGCCAGCAGCTTAGCGGCAGGGGTCGGCACTGAAGCTTTCTTT. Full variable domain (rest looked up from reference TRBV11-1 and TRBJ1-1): EAEVAQSPRYKITEKSQAVAFWCDPISGHATLYWYRQILGQGPELLVQFQDESVVDDSQLPKDRFSAERLKGVDSTLKIQPAELGDSAMYLCASSLAAGVGTEAFFGQGTRLTVV.

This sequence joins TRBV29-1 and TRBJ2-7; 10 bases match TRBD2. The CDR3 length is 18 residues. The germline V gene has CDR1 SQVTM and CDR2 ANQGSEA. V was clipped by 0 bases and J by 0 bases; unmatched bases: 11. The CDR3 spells CSVEDPASGGSFSYEQYF. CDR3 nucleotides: TGCAGCGTTGAAGATCCGGCTAGCGGGGGCTCTTTCTCCTACGAGCAGTACTTC.

CDR3 sequence (DNA): TGTGCCAGCACTCTGTCGAACACTGAAGCTTTCTTT. Amino acids: CASTLSNTEAFF. V and J are TRBV2 and TRBJ1-1; D ambiguous. V was pared by 7 bases and J by 1 base, with 7 bases between. The CDR3 is 12 amino acids. Germline CDR1 SNHLY, CDR2 FYNNEI.

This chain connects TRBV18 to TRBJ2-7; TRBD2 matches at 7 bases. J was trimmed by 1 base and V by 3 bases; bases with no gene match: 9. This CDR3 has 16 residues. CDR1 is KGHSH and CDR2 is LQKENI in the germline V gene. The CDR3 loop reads CASSPLLSGASYEQYF. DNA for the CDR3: TGTGCCAGCTCACCCCTCCTCAGCGGGGCGTCCTACGAGCAGTACTTC. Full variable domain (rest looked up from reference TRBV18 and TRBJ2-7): NAGVMQNPRHLVRRRGQEARLRCSPMKGHSHVYWYRQLPEEGLKFMVYLQKENIIDESGMPKERFSAEFPKEGPSILRIQQVVRGDSAAYFCASSPLLSGASYEQYFGPGTRLTVT.

CDR3 coding DNA: TGTGCCAGCAGTGACGAGGGAGTAGCGGGGATGACGCAGTATTTT. Translating it yields CASSDEGVAGMTQYF. The chain uses TRBV6-4 and TRBJ2-3; TRBD2 matches at 8 bases. The CDR3 spans 15 residues. J lost 9 bases, V lost 2 bases, and 10 bases had no gene match. Germline V gene sequence: CDR1 MRHNA, CDR2 SNTAGT.

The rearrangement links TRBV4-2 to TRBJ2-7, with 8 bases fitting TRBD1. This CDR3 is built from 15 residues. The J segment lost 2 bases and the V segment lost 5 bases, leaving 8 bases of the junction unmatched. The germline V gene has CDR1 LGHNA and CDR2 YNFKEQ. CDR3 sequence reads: CASSFGQGPTYEQYF. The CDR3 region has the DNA TGTGCCAGCAGCTTCGGACAGGGCCCAACCTACGAGCAGTACTTC.

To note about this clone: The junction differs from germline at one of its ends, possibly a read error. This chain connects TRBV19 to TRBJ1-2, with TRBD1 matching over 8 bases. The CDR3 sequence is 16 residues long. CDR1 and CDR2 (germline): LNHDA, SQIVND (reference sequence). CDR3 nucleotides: TGTACCAGTAGCACAGGGGGAGGGCTGGACAACTATGGCTACACCTTC. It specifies CTSSTGGGLDNYGYTF.

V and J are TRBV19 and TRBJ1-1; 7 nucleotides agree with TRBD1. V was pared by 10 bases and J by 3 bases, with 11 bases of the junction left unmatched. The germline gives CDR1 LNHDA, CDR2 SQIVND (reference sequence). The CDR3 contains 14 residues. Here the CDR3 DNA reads TGTGCCACAAGGAGGGGGCCGGGGGACACTGAAGCTTTCTTT. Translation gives CATRRGPGDTEAFF.

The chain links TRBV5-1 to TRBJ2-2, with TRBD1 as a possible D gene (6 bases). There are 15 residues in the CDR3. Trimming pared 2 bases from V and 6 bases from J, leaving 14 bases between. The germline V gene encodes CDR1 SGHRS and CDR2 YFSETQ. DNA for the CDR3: TGCGCCAGCAGCTTTCTTGGGGGCGCGTCCGGGGAGCTGTTTTTT. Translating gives CASSFLGGASGELFF.

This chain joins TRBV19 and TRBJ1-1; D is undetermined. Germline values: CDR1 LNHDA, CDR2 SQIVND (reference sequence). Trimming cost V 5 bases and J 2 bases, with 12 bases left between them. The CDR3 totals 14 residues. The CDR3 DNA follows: TGTGCCAGTAGTCTCGAGAATAGTAACACTGAAGCTTTCTTT. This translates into CASSLENSNTEAFF.

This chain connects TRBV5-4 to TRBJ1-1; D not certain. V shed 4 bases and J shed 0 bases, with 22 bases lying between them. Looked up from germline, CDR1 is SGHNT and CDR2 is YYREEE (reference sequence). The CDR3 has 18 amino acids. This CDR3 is CASSRGERRGGLNTEAFF. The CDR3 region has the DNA TGTGCCAGCAGCCGCGGGGAAAGGAGAGGAGGACTGAACACTGAAGCTTTCTTT.

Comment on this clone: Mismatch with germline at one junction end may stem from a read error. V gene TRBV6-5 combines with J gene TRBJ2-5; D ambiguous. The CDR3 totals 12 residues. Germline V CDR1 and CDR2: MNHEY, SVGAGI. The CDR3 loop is CAGSDSQETQYF. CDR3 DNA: TGTGCCGGCAGTGATAGTCAAGAGACCCAGTACTTC.

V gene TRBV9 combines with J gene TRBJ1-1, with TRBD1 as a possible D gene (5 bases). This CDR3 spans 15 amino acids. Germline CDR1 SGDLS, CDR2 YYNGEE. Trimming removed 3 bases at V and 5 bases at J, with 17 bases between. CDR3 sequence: CASSAGEALGTEAFF. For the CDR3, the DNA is TGTGCCAGCAGCGCGGGGGAGGCTTTGGGGACTGAAGCTTTCTTT. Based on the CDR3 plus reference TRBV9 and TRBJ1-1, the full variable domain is DSGVTQTPKHLITATGQRVTLRCSPRSGDLSVYWYQQSLDQGLQFLIQYYNGEERAKGNILERFSAQQFPDLHSELNLSSLELGDSALYFCASSAGEALGTEAFFGQGTRLTVV.

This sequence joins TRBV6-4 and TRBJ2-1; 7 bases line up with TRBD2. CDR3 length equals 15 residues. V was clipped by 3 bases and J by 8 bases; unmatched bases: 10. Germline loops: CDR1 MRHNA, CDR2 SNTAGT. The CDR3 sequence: CASSEGRAISDEQFF. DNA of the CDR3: TGTGCCAGCAGTGAGGGGAGGGCCATTAGTGATGAGCAGTTCTTC.

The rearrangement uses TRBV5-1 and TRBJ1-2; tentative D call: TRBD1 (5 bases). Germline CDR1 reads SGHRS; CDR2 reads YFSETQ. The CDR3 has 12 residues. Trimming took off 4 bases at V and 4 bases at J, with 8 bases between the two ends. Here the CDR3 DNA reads TGCGCCAGCAGCCTAGACAGCTATGGCTACACCTTC. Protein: CASSLDSYGYTF.

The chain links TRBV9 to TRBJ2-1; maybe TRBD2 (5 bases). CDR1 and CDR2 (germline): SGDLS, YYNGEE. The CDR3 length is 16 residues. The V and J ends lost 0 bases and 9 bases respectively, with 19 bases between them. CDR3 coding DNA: TGTGCCAGCAGCGTAGAAGAACTAGAGCCCTTCGGTGAGCAGTTCTTC. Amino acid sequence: CASSVEELEPFGEQFF.

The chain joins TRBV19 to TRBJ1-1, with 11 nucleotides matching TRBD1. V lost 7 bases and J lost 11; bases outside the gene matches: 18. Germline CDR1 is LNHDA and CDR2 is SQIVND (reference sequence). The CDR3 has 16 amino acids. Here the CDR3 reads CASTPTGDRGSLGAFF. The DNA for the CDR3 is TGTGCCAGTACCCCTACGGGGGACAGGGGGTCCTTGGGGGCTTTCTTT. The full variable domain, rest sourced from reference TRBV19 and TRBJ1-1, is DGGITQSPKYLFRKEGQNVTLSCEQNLNHDAMYWYRQDPGQGLRLIYYSQIVNDFQKGDIAEGYSVSREKKESFPLTVTSAQKNPTAFYLCASTPTGDRGSLGAFFGQGTRLTVV.

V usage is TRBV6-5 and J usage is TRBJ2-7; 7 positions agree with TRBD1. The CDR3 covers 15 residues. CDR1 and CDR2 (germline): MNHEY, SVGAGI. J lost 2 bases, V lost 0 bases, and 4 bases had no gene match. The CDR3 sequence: CASSYSYDRAYEQYF. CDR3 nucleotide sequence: TGTGCCAGCAGTTACTCCTACGACAGGGCCTACGAGCAGTACTTC.